The 9 T cell receptor beta chains presented below share a single source sample, sequenced in a study of cytotoxic CD8 clonotypes in ibrutinib-treated CLL. Clones were read by immunoSEQ multiplex PCR, and TCRdb kept only the in-frame ones, dropping some. Among about 140,000 clones listed, about 72% were seen once. The sample consisted of PBMCs, taken after 12 months of ibrutinib treatment. The receptors were gathered from a human donor with chronic lymphocytic leukemia.

This rearrangement joins TRBV9 to TRBJ2-3; a possible D gene is TRBD2 (6 bases). The V end lost 0 bases, the J end lost 1 base, and 9 bases lay between the germline ends. The germline gives CDR1 SGDLS, CDR2 YYNGEE. This CDR3 has 15 residues. The CDR3, as DNA: TGTGCCAGCAGCGTAGTAGTAGCGGGCACAGATACGCAGTATTTT. Translated, it gives CASSVVVAGTDTQYF.

The CDR3 region has the DNA TGTGCCAGTAGTATTAAAGGACAGGGGATTCCTGGAAACACCATATATTTT. This translates into CASSIKGQGIPGNTIYF. The rearrangement links TRBV19 to TRBJ1-3; TRBD1 matches at 9 bases. Germline CDR1 reads LNHDA; CDR2 reads SQIVND (reference sequence). The V segment lost 3 bases and the J segment 2 bases; nucleotides outside the gene matches: 8. This CDR3 comprises 17 residues.

This sequence joins TRBV7-2 and TRBJ2-5; D not resolved. Germline loops: CDR1 SGHTA, CDR2 FQGNSA. Between the trimmed V and J ends, which lost 0 bases and 4 bases, there was a span of 12 bases. This CDR3 is built from 15 residues. The CDR3 DNA sequence: TGTGCCAGCAGCTTAGCTCGAAGATTTTCAGAGACCCAGTACTTC. Protein: CASSLARRFSETQYF.

V gene TRBV15 combines with J gene TRBJ2-2; unclear D gene. Trimming stripped 5 bases from V and 4 bases from J, with 20 bases between. CDR1 is LNHNV, CDR2 YYDKDF, per germline (reference sequence). CDR3 size: 17 residues. CDR3 in amino acids: CATSGGDGGPPTGELFF. The CDR3 nucleotides read TGTGCCACCAGCGGCGGAGATGGCGGACCACCCACCGGGGAGCTGTTTTTT.

This clone has more than one count but fewer than ten. The rearrangement uses TRBV5-1 and TRBJ2-6; TRBD1 agrees at 9 bases. The CDR3 totals 17 residues. Germline V CDR1 and CDR2: SGHRS, YFSETQ. Trimming cost V 4 bases and J 0 bases; bases outside gene matches: 5. The DNA for the CDR3 is TGCGCCAGCAGCCCCGGGACAGGGAACTCTGGGGCCAACGTCCTGACTTTC. Its protein is CASSPGTGNSGANVLTF.

In this sample, this clone turned up once. V is TRBV7-3 and J is TRBJ2-3; D remains unclear. The germline V gene has CDR1 SGHTA and CDR2 FQGTGA. Trimming stripped 4 bases from V and 1 base from J, with 12 bases between. The CDR3 runs 15 residues. The chain's CDR3 is CASSSWARGTDTQYF. The CDR3 region has the DNA TGTGCCAGCAGCTCCTGGGCCCGTGGCACAGATACGCAGTATTTT.

The chain employs TRBV28 and TRBJ1-6; perhaps TRBD1 as D (6 bases). Germline V gene sequence: CDR1 MDHEN, CDR2 SYDVKM. The V end lost 4 bases, the J end lost 10 bases, and 14 bases lay between the germline ends. The CDR3 length is 14 residues. CDR3 DNA: TGTGCCAGCAGTTCGGGACAAGGCTGGTCACCCCTCCACTTT. Protein: CASSSGQGWSPLHF.

The rearrangement links TRBV27 to TRBJ2-7, with TRBD1 as a possible D gene (5 bases). CDR1 is MNHEY, CDR2 SMNVEV, per germline (reference sequence). The V gene lost 5 bases and the J gene lost 3 bases, with 14 bases spanning the gap. The length of the CDR3 is 14 residues. The chain's CDR3 is CASSRKFDSYEQYF. The CDR3 DNA reads as TGTGCCAGCAGTCGGAAATTTGACAGCTACGAGCAGTACTTC.

V is TRBV5-1 and J is TRBJ1-2; 9 nucleotides match TRBD1. This CDR3 contains 14 residues. Germline trimming cut 1 base from V and 6 bases from J; bases unmatched to any gene: 4. Germline CDR1 and CDR2: SGHRS and YFSETQ. The CDR3 coding sequence is TGCGCCAGCAGCTTGACAGGGGGCGGGGATGGCTACACCTTC. Its translation: CASSLTGGGDGYTF.